The source of this T cell receptor beta chain is a study of blood T cell repertoires in COVID-19. Study-level information: Acute-phase and convalescent COVID-19 samples originated in the United States, Italy and Spain. PBMCs, B-cell-depleted T cells, or T cells were the source of the cDNA or gDNA that made up the material.

Trimming left V 4 bases short and J 0 bases short, with 12 bases between. This CDR3 has 16 amino acids. CDR1 is LNHDA, CDR2 SQIVND, per germline (reference sequence). The data were produced by immunoSEQ multiplex PCR, yet TCRdb's version contains in-frame clones alone and is incomplete. The data show a few hundred thousand clones, with around 88% seen just once and roughly 6.2% held by the top ten. The study drew participants aged about 18 to 89 years from approximately 25 US areas. Allocation to cohorts depended on clinical history reported by the participants. This receptor was identified in a woman in her thirties or forties who had recovered from COVID-19. The specimen sequenced was PBMCs or T cells enriched from blood (not recorded which). The chain carries TRBV19 and TRBJ2-2; D is possibly TRBD1 (5 bases). The CDR3 DNA reads as TGTGCCAGTAGTACCAGACAGACCTCGAACACCGGGGAGCTGTTTTTT. Its protein is CASSTRQTSNTGELFF.